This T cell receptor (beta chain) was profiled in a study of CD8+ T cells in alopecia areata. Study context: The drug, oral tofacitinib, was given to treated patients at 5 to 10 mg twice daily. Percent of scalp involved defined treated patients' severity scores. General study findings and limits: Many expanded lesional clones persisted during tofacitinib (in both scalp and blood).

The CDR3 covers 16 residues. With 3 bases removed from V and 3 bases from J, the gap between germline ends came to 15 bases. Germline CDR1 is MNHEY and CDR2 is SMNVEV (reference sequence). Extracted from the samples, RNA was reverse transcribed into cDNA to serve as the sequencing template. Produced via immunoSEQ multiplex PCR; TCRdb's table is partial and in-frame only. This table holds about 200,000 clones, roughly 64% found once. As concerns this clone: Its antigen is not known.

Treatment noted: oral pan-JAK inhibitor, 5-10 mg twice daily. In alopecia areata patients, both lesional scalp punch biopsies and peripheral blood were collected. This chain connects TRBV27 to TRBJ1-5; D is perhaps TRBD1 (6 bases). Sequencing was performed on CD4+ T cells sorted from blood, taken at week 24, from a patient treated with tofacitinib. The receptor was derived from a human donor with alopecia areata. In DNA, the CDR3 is TGTGCCAGCAGTTTCATACAGGGAGGGGTCAATCAGCCCCAGCATTTT. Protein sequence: CASSFIQGGVNQPQHF.